This is a list of T cell receptor beta chains from one sample in a study of T-cell reconstitution after alpha-beta-depleted transplantation in children. One entry per CDR3 protein, called by TCRdb with MiXCR from the PCR reads. The sample contains approximately 430,000 distinct CDR3 sequences, around 16% of which appear only once. Sequences were derived from PBMCs, mostly from graft donor cells, sampled 360 days after TCRalphabeta/CD19-depleted stem cell transplant. Receptor source: a boy in the first two years of life who had a stem cell transplant for Wiskott-Aldrich syndrome, so the T cells may come from the graft donor. CDR3s include the opening cysteine and the closing phenylalanine or tryptophan. The D gene is left open where the match is weak. The size of a clone is reported for some rows only, either as once, few or many, or as a class for expanded clones.

clone_size: few; v_call: TRBV12-3/TRBV12-4; j_call: TRBJ2-2; d_call: TRBD2; cdr3_aa: CASSFGLAGPGELFF; cdr3_nt: TGTGCCAGCAGTTTTGGATTAGCGGGCCCCGGGGAGCTGTTTTTT
clone_size: few; v_call: TRBV20-1; j_call: TRBJ2-1; d_call: TRBD2; cdr3_aa: CSATRPLAGGNNEQFF; cdr3_nt: TGCAGTGCCACTAGGCCCTTAGCGGGGGGGAACAATGAGCAGTTCTTC
clone_size: .; v_call: TRBV5-1; j_call: TRBJ1-2; d_call: TRBD1; cdr3_aa: CASSFGDRTGGYTF; cdr3_nt: TGCGCCAGCAGCTTTGGAGATCGGACAGGCGGCTACACCTTC
clone_size: few; v_call: TRBV12-3/TRBV12-4; j_call: TRBJ2-5; d_call: .; cdr3_aa: CASSLTFSVGEETQYF; cdr3_nt: TGTGCCAGCAGCTTGACGTTCTCAGTTGGGGAGGAGACCCAGTACTTC
clone_size: .; v_call: TRBV6-1; j_call: TRBJ2-5; d_call: TRBD1; cdr3_aa: CASSPGQGARWETQYF; cdr3_nt: TGTGCCAGCAGCCCAGGACAGGGGGCCCGATGGGAGACCCAGTACTTC
clone_size: few; v_call: TRBV6-6; j_call: TRBJ2-7; d_call: .; cdr3_aa: CASRNSQGYEQYF; cdr3_nt: TGTGCCAGCAGGAATTCCCAGGGCTACGAGCAGTACTTC
clone_size: .; v_call: TRBV5-1; j_call: TRBJ2-7; d_call: .; cdr3_aa: CASSFISSALSSSYEQYF; cdr3_nt: TGCGCCAGCAGCTTTATATCTAGCGCGTTATCGAGCTCCTACGAGCAGTACTTC
clone_size: .; v_call: TRBV5-1; j_call: TRBJ2-5; d_call: .; cdr3_aa: CASSPARQETQYF; cdr3_nt: TGCGCCAGCAGCCCGGCCAGACAAGAGACCCAGTACTTC
clone_size: few; v_call: TRBV6-5; j_call: TRBJ1-1; d_call: .; cdr3_aa: CASSYGSLSEAFF; cdr3_nt: TGTGCCAGCAGTTACGGCTCATTGTCTGAAGCTTTCTTT
clone_size: many; v_call: TRBV20-1; j_call: TRBJ2-1; d_call: TRBD2; cdr3_aa: CSAKNLAGGLKSYNEQFF; cdr3_nt: TGCAGTGCTAAGAATTTAGCGGGAGGGCTTAAGTCCTACAATGAGCAGTTCTTC
clone_size: .; v_call: TRBV29-1; j_call: TRBJ2-5; d_call: TRBD1; cdr3_aa: CSADRGQETQYF; cdr3_nt: TGCAGCGCCGACAGGGGCCAAGAGACCCAGTACTTC
clone_size: .; v_call: TRBV10-3; j_call: TRBJ2-1; d_call: TRBD2; cdr3_aa: CAISAGGRGYNEQFF; cdr3_nt: TGTGCCATCAGTGCGGGCGGGAGAGGCTACAATGAGCAGTTCTTC
clone_size: .; v_call: TRBV7-8; j_call: TRBJ2-1; d_call: .; cdr3_aa: CASSLSARGTWLWNEQFF; cdr3_nt: TGTGCCAGCAGCTTATCGGCGAGGGGAACTTGGCTTTGGAATGAGCAGTTCTTC
clone_size: few; v_call: TRBV7-8; j_call: TRBJ2-1; d_call: TRBD2; cdr3_aa: CASSSTSGGNNEQFF; cdr3_nt: TGTGCCAGCAGCTCCACTAGCGGGGGTAACAATGAGCAGTTCTTC
clone_size: .; v_call: TRBV7-9; j_call: TRBJ2-1; d_call: .; cdr3_aa: CASRRESSYNEQFF; cdr3_nt: TGTGCCAGCAGGCGGGAAAGCTCCTACAATGAGCAGTTCTTC
clone_size: .; v_call: TRBV9; j_call: TRBJ2-7; d_call: .; cdr3_aa: CASSVERHSYEQYF; cdr3_nt: TGTGCCAGCAGCGTAGAACGGCATAGCTACGAGCAGTACTTC
clone_size: .; v_call: TRBV5-1; j_call: TRBJ2-7; d_call: .; cdr3_aa: CASSNLSVYEQYF; cdr3_nt: TGCGCCAGCAGCAACTTATCAGTCTACGAGCAGTACTTC
clone_size: .; v_call: TRBV20-1; j_call: TRBJ2-5; d_call: TRBD1; cdr3_aa: CSASPGTAETQYF; cdr3_nt: TGCAGTGCTAGCCCTGGGACAGCAGAGACCCAGTACTTC
clone_size: .; v_call: TRBV24-1; j_call: TRBJ2-5; d_call: TRBD1; cdr3_aa: CATSEAGGLGETQYF; cdr3_nt: TGTGCCACCAGTGAAGCAGGGGGCCTTGGGGAGACCCAGTACTTC
clone_size: .; v_call: TRBV10-3; j_call: TRBJ2-2; d_call: TRBD2; cdr3_aa: CAISELAGGITGELFF; cdr3_nt: TGTGCCATCAGTGAGTTAGCGGGGGGAATCACCGGGGAGCTGTTTTTT
clone_size: .; v_call: TRBV4-1; j_call: TRBJ2-7; d_call: .; cdr3_aa: CASSQVASRGGEQYF; cdr3_nt: TGCGCCAGCAGCCAAGTGGCTTCCCGAGGGGGGGAGCAGTACTTC
clone_size: .; v_call: TRBV10-3; j_call: TRBJ2-2; d_call: TRBD1; cdr3_aa: CAINPTGPTGELFF; cdr3_nt: TGTGCCATCAACCCGACAGGGCCCACCGGGGAGCTGTTTTTT
clone_size: .; v_call: TRBV9; j_call: TRBJ2-1; d_call: TRBD2; cdr3_aa: CASSVGLAGGPYEQFF; cdr3_nt: TGTGCCAGCAGCGTAGGCCTAGCGGGAGGGCCATATGAGCAGTTCTTC
clone_size: few; v_call: TRBV5-1; j_call: TRBJ2-5; d_call: .; cdr3_aa: CASSLDGFQETQYF; cdr3_nt: TGCGCCAGCAGCTTGGACGGATTCCAAGAGACCCAGTACTTC
clone_size: few; v_call: TRBV24-1; j_call: TRBJ2-1; d_call: .; cdr3_aa: CATSDSDTRSRWEQFF; cdr3_nt: TGTGCCACCAGTGATTCGGACACTCGGAGTCGATGGGAGCAGTTCTTC
clone_size: .; v_call: TRBV7-8; j_call: TRBJ1-1; d_call: .; cdr3_aa: CASSLVLMNTEAFF; cdr3_nt: TGTGCCAGCAGCTTAGTTCTCATGAACACTGAAGCTTTCTTT
clone_size: few; v_call: TRBV7-2; j_call: TRBJ2-2; d_call: TRBD2; cdr3_aa: CASRTRLAGTGELFF; cdr3_nt: TGTGCCAGCAGGACCCGACTAGCGGGGACCGGGGAGCTGTTTTTT
clone_size: .; v_call: TRBV7-2; j_call: TRBJ2-7; d_call: TRBD2; cdr3_aa: CASSSRLAGSYEQYF; cdr3_nt: TGTGCCAGCAGCTCTCGACTAGCGGGCTCCTACGAGCAGTACTTC
clone_size: few; v_call: TRBV12-3/TRBV12-4; j_call: TRBJ2-5; d_call: TRBD1; cdr3_aa: CASSLADPRTQGAATQYF; cdr3_nt: TGTGCCAGCAGTTTAGCAGACCCCAGGACCCAGGGGGCGGCGACCCAGTACTTC
clone_size: few; v_call: TRBV15; j_call: TRBJ1-1; d_call: .; cdr3_aa: CATGRNTEAFF; cdr3_nt: TGTGCCACCGGACGGAACACTGAAGCTTTCTTT
clone_size: few; v_call: TRBV4-3; j_call: TRBJ2-3; d_call: TRBD1; cdr3_aa: CASSRPGQGVDTQYF; cdr3_nt: TGCGCCAGCAGTCGCCCGGGACAGGGGGTAGATACGCAGTATTTT
clone_size: .; v_call: TRBV5-1; j_call: TRBJ2-3; d_call: .; cdr3_aa: CASSLVLQGSTDTQYF; cdr3_nt: TGCGCCAGCAGCTTGGTCCTACAGGGAAGCACAGATACGCAGTATTTT
clone_size: .; v_call: TRBV10-2; j_call: TRBJ2-7; d_call: TRBD1; cdr3_aa: CASSDARTGRPSEQYF; cdr3_nt: TGCGCCAGCAGTGATGCTAGGACAGGGAGACCATCCGAGCAGTACTTC
clone_size: few; v_call: TRBV24-1; j_call: TRBJ1-1; d_call: .; cdr3_aa: CATSDSIEAFF; cdr3_nt: TGTGCCACCAGTGATTCGATAGAAGCTTTCTTT
clone_size: .; v_call: TRBV2; j_call: TRBJ2-1; d_call: .; cdr3_aa: CASSETGGLIF; cdr3_nt: TGTGCCAGCAGTGAAACCGGGGGTTTAATCTTC
clone_size: few; v_call: TRBV20-1; j_call: TRBJ2-7; d_call: .; cdr3_aa: CSARVPVIGGVYEQYF; cdr3_nt: TGCAGTGCTAGAGTCCCAGTCATTGGCGGGGTCTACGAGCAGTACTTC
clone_size: once; v_call: TRBV11-2; j_call: TRBJ2-7; d_call: .; cdr3_aa: CASSAYIRVRRRGSYEQYF; cdr3_nt: TGTGCCAGCAGCGCATACATAAGGGTCCGGCGGAGGGGTTCCTACGAGCAGTACTTC
clone_size: .; v_call: TRBV15; j_call: TRBJ2-1; d_call: .; cdr3_aa: CATSRSSDSYNEQFF; cdr3_nt: TGTGCCACCAGCAGATCTAGCGACTCCTACAATGAGCAGTTCTTC